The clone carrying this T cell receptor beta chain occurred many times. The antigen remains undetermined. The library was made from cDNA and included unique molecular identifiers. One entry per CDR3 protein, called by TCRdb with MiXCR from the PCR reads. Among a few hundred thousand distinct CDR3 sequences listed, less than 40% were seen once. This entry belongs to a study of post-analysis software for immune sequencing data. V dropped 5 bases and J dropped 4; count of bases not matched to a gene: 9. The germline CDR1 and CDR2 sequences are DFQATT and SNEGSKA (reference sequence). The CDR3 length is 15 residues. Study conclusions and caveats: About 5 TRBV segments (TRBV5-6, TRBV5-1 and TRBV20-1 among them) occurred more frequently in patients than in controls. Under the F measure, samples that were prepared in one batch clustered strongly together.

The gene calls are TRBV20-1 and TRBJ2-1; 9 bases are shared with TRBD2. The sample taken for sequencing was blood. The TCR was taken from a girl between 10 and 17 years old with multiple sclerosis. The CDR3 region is CSAPPLAGGYNEQFF. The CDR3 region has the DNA TGCAGTGCTCCCCCTTTGGCGGGGGGGTACAATGAGCAGTTCTTC.